Below, one TCR beta chain is given with its context. V was pared by 5 bases and J by 0 bases, with 14 bases between. This CDR3 contains 15 residues. Germline V gene sequence: CDR1 SEHNR, CDR2 FQNEAQ (reference sequence). This sample stems from a study of blood T cells in healthy people across ages. Through a sample-barcoded 5' primer and a J-beta primer mix, a second PCR was run for roughly 7 to 11 cycles. Each CDR3 protein is one row after TCRdb ran MiXCR on the 5' RACE reads. The sample includes around 780,000 distinct CDR3 sequences, 45% to 70% seen only once; the top ten take about a quarter. Each donor's blood draw was around 9.2 milliliters of peripheral blood.

Material: blood. The rearrangement uses TRBV7-9 and TRBJ2-7, with D perhaps matching TRBD2 (6 bases). The sequence was collected from a man aged 40-49 years in good health. In nucleotides, the CDR3 is TGTGCCAGCAGCCCCGGAGGGCTAGGCTCCTACGAGCAGTACTTC. As protein: CASSPGGLGSYEQYF.